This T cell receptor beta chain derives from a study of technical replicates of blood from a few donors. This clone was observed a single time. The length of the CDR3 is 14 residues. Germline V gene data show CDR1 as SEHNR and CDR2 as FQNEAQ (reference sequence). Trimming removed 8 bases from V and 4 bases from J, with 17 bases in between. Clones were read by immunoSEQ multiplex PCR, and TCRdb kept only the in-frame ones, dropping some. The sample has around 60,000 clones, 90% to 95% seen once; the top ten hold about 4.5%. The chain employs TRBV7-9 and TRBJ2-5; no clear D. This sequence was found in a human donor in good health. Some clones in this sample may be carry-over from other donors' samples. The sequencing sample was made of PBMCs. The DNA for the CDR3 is TGTGCCAGCCCCAGAGGATGGAACCCAGAGACCCAGTACTTC. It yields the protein CASPRGWNPETQYF.